This passage covers 10 T cell receptor beta chains from one sample sequenced in a study of blood T cells in healthy people across ages. For the second PCR, which ran for about 7 to 11 cycles, a sample-barcoded 5' primer and a J-beta primer mix were used. TCRdb reanalysed the 5' RACE reads using MiXCR and keeps one entry per CDR3 protein. The profile shows 1.5 million to 2 million distinct CDR3 sequences, around 35% of them singletons. The sequencing input was blood. The receptor set was obtained from a woman in her twenties or thirties in good health.

This clonotype showed up just a few times. The J gene is TRBJ2-1, the V gene TRBV6-1; 11 bases match TRBD2. The V gene's germline CDR1 is MNHNS and CDR2 SASEGT. This CDR3 comprises 17 residues. Trimming took 3 bases from V and 9 from J; bases not matched to a gene: 13. DNA of the CDR3: TGTGCCAGCAGTGATCGGGCTAGCGGGGGGCCCCACTCTGAGCAGTTCTTC. Translation: CASSDRASGGPHSEQFF.

V usage is TRBV27 and J usage is TRBJ2-3; 10 bases fit TRBD2. This CDR3 has 17 residues. From germline, CDR1 is MNHEY and CDR2 SMNVEV (reference sequence). V lost 0 bases to trimming and J lost 2 bases; unmatched junction nucleotides: 5. DNA for the CDR3: TGTGCCAGCAGTTTATCGGCTAGCGGGGGATTCACAGATACGCAGTATTTT. Amino acids: CASSLSASGGFTDTQYF.

V is TRBV19 and J is TRBJ2-5, with 7 bases identical to TRBD2. Germline CDR1 reads LNHDA; CDR2 reads SQIVND (reference sequence). This CDR3 spans 17 amino acids. V shed 3 bases and J 2 bases; nucleotides not matched to a gene: 12. The CDR3 protein is CASSMDDTGLPQETQYF. The DNA of the CDR3 is TGTGCCAGTAGTATGGATGATACGGGACTACCACAAGAGACCCAGTACTTC. Full variable domain (outside the CDR3, taken from reference TRBV19 and TRBJ2-5): DGGITQSPKYLFRKEGQNVTLSCEQNLNHDAMYWYRQDPGQGLRLIYYSQIVNDFQKGDIAEGYSVSREKKESFPLTVTSAQKNPTAFYLCASSMDDTGLPQETQYFGPGTRLLVL.

The CDR3 region is CASSAGTSGSFEQFF. CDR3 bases: TGTGCCAGCAGCGCCGGGACTAGCGGGAGTTTTGAGCAGTTCTTC. The chain links TRBV7-8 to TRBJ2-1, with 14 positions matching TRBD2. The CDR3 runs 15 residues. Germline V gives CDR1 SGHVS, CDR2 FQNEAQ. Losses at the gene ends were 5 bases for V and 9 bases for J; bases not matched to a gene: 6.

Written as DNA, the CDR3 is TGTGCCAGCAGCTTACGGTCCACTAGCGGGGCGAAATACGCGCAGTACTTC. Translating it yields CASSLRSTSGAKYAQYF. The chain employs TRBV7-8 and TRBJ2-4; 10 bases match TRBD2. V lost 2 bases, J lost 13 bases, and 17 bases stayed unmatched. This CDR3 is 17 amino acids long. Germline V lookup: CDR1 SGHVS, CDR2 FQNEAQ.

In regard to this clonotype: A read error may produce the germline difference seen at one junction end. This sequence joins TRBV7-9 and TRBJ2-3; D is possibly TRBD2 (6 bases). The germline V gene has CDR1 SEHNR and CDR2 FQNEAQ (reference sequence). This CDR3 region has 17 residues. The chain's CDR3 is CASSLAVSGPFTDTRYF. The CDR3 region has the DNA TGTGCCAGCAGCTTAGCAGTTAGCGGCCCGTTCACAGATACGCGGTATTTT.

J is TRBJ2-4 and V is TRBV13; 7 nucleotides line up with TRBD2. Losses at the gene ends were 5 bases for V and 13 bases for J; bases not matched to a gene: 11. The CDR3 is 13 residues long. The germline V gene has CDR1 PRHDT and CDR2 FYEKMQ (reference sequence). This CDR3 reads CASSPWGGSQQYF. CDR3 sequence (DNA): TGTGCCAGCAGCCCCTGGGGGGGATCCCAGCAGTACTTC. Full variable domain (outside the CDR3, taken from reference TRBV13 and TRBJ2-4): AAGVIQSPRHLIKEKRETATLKCYPIPRHDTVYWYQQGPGQDPQFLISFYEKMQSDKGSIPDRFSAQQFSDYHSELNMSSLELGDSALYFCASSPWGGSQQYFGAGTRLSVL.

V is TRBV20-1 and J is TRBJ1-1; TRBD1 might be the D (6 bases). Trimming removed 6 bases at V and 1 base at J, with 12 bases between. CDR3 length equals 13 residues. Germline lookup yields CDR1 DFQATT and CDR2 SNEGSKA (reference sequence). The chain's CDR3 is CSAQRTANTEAFF. The CDR3 DNA follows: TGCAGTGCCCAAAGGACAGCGAACACTGAAGCTTTCTTT.

This clonotype was seen many times. The chain has TRBV4-1 and TRBJ2-1; 8 bases map to TRBD1. Germline V gene data show CDR1 as MGHRA and CDR2 as YSYEKL. The CDR3 spans 16 residues. Unmatched junction bases numbered 11, after V lost 3 bases and J lost 7 bases. The DNA of the CDR3 is TGCGCCAGCAGCCAGGGGCCGGGGACAGGCTATAATGAGCAGTTCTTC. It specifies CASSQGPGTGYNEQFF.

The V gene is TRBV6-5, the J gene TRBJ2-3; TRBD1 is a possible D gene (7 bases). Germline V CDR1 and CDR2: MNHEY, SVGAGI. The CDR3 has 16 amino acids. V gave up 4 bases and J gave up 5 bases, with 19 bases separating them. This chain's CDR3 is CASSSLGGGIIDTQYF. Written as DNA, the CDR3 is TGTGCCAGCAGTTCCCTAGGAGGGGGCATCATAGATACGCAGTATTTT.